Listed below are T cell receptor beta chains from one sample, sequenced in a study of control samples from healthy donors and cancer patients. Produced via immunoSEQ multiplex PCR; TCRdb's table is partial and in-frame only. Among about 160,000 clones listed, 90% to 95% were seen once. Input material: blood. These receptors were taken from a woman in her twenties or thirties in good health. Both conserved end residues are part of each CDR3. D genes are given only for firm matches. Expanded clones get a size class; other rows say once, few or many, or leave the size out.

V gene	J gene	D gene	clone size	CDR3 protein	CDR3 DNA
TRBV6-4	TRBJ1-3	NA	NA	CASARGNTIYF	TGTGCCAGCGCGAGGGGAAACACCATATATTTT
TRBV29-1	TRBJ2-3	NA	once	CSVEQGTDTQYF	TGCAGCGTTGAACAGGGCACAGATACGCAGTATTTT
TRBV7-9	TRBJ1-1	NA	NA	CATQGLGRIDLNTEAFF	TGTGCCACCCAGGGGTTAGGTCGAATTGATCTAAACACTGAAGCTTTCTTT
TRBV6-1	TRBJ1-1	NA	NA	CASSKGVTSIRMNTEAFF	TGTGCCAGCAGTAAAGGGGTTACCTCGATAAGAATGAACACTGAAGCTTTCTTT
TRBV24-1	TRBJ2-3	NA	NA	CATSDRVKGTDTQYF	TGTGCCACCAGTGATCGTGTAAAGGGTACAGATACGCAGTATTTT
TRBV6-5	TRBJ1-2	TRBD1	NA	CASSPKQGLYGYTF	TGTGCCAGCAGTCCAAAACAGGGGCTCTATGGCTACACCTTC
TRBV19	TRBJ2-7	NA	NA	CASSAGWEQYF	TGTGCCAGTAGTGCAGGGTGGGAGCAGTACTTC
TRBV3-1/TRBV3-2	TRBJ2-1	TRBD2	NA	CASSQGAGGREGNEQFF	TGTGCCAGCAGCCAGGGAGCGGGAGGACGAGAGGGCAATGAGCAGTTCTTC
TRBV10-2	TRBJ2-3	TRBD1	NA	CASSDGTGRSSTQYF	TGCGCCAGCAGTGATGGGACAGGGAGATCTTCTACGCAGTATTTT
TRBV6-5	TRBJ2-1	TRBD1	NA	CASSKGQGVYNEQFF	TGTGCCAGCAGTAAGGGACAGGGGGTCTACAATGAGCAGTTCTTC
TRBV19	TRBJ2-2	TRBD2	NA	CATSGLAETGELFF	TGTGCCACCTCGGGACTAGCAGAAACCGGGGAGCTGTTTTTT
TRBV28	TRBJ1-1	NA	NA	CASDSRMWWQINTEAFF	TGTGCCAGCGACTCTCGTATGTGGTGGCAGATAAACACTGAAGCTTTCTTT
TRBV6-5	TRBJ1-3	NA	NA	CASSSGSNPGNTIYF	TGTGCCAGCAGCTCCGGTTCCAACCCTGGAAACACCATATATTTT
TRBV13	TRBJ1-1	NA	NA	CASSLGMTRPTEAFF	TGTGCCAGCAGCTTAGGTATGACACGACCAACTGAAGCTTTCTTT
TRBV4-1	TRBJ2-5	NA	NA	CASSQDDNRAGETQYF	TGCGCCAGCAGCCAAGATGACAATAGAGCAGGGGAGACCCAGTACTTC
TRBV15	TRBJ1-4	NA	NA	CATRTGRDEKLFF	TGTGCCACCAGAACAGGGAGGGATGAAAAACTGTTTTTT
TRBV28	TRBJ1-2	NA	NA	CASLLSPNYGYTF	TGTGCCAGCCTTCTGAGCCCTAACTATGGCTACACCTTC
TRBV28	TRBJ2-3	TRBD2	NA	CASSLWVATSGSTDTQYF	TGTGCCAGCAGTTTATGGGTTGCGACTAGCGGGAGCACAGATACGCAGTATTTT